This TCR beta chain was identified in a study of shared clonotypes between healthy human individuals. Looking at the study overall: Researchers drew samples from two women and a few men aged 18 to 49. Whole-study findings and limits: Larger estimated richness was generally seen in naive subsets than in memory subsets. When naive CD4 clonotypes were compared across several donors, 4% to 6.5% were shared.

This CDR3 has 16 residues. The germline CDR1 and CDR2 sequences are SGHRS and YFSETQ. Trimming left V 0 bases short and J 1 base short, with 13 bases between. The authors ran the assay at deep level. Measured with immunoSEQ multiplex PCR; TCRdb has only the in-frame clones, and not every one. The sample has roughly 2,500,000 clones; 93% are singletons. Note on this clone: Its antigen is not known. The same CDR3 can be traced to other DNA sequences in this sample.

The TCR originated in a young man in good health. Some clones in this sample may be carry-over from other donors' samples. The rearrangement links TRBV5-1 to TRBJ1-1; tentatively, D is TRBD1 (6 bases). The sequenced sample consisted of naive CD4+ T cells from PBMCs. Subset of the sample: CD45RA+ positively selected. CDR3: CASSLALGQGNTEAFF. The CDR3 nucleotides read TGCGCCAGCAGCTTGGCCCTGGGACAAGGGAACACTGAAGCTTTCTTT.